This is a list of T cell receptor beta chains from one sample in a study of metastatic and nonmetastatic thyroid tumors. TCRdb re-analyzed the PCR reads through MiXCR. The sample has around 22,000 clones, 36% seen once; the top ten hold about a fifth. Sequencing was performed on blood. The source of these receptors is a male donor with papillary thyroid cancer or a benign thyroid nodule (not recorded which). Some clones in this sample may be carry-over from other donors' samples. Both conserved end residues are part of each CDR3. D genes are given only for firm matches. Only part of the rows carry a size: once, few, many, or a class if the clone is expanded.

>NA|TRBJ2-7|TRBV7-9|NA
CASSLLRDEQYF
TGTGCCAGCAGCTTACTCAGGGACGAGCAGTACTTC
>few|TRBJ1-6|TRBV6-2/TRBV6-3|NA
CASSYSGRSFRSPLHF
TGTGCCAGCAGTTACTCGGGACGGAGTTTTCGTTCACCCCTCCACTTT
>NA|TRBJ2-1|TRBV24-1|NA
CATSVLGREEDEQFF
TGTGCCACCAGTGTCTTGGGCAGGGAGGAAGATGAGCAGTTCTTC
>many|TRBJ2-2|TRBV20-1|NA
CSAGLTGTAGELFF
TGCAGTGCAGGGTTAACAGGGACTGCCGGGGAGCTGTTTTTT
>medium-sized|TRBJ2-1|TRBV4-3|TRBD1
CASSPTGLGNEQFF
TGCGCCAGCAGCCCGACAGGGCTGGGAAATGAGCAGTTCTTC
>medium-sized|TRBJ1-5|TRBV20-1|NA
CSGTGPGGGRPQHF
TGCAGTGGAACAGGGCCGGGGGGAGGGAGGCCCCAGCATTTT
>many|TRBJ2-4|TRBV7-2|NA
CASSFHTAQNIQYF
TGTGCCAGCAGCTTCCATACCGCCCAAAACATTCAGTACTTC
>few|TRBJ1-1|TRBV12-3/TRBV12-4|NA
CASSLRPGGDTEAFF
TGTGCCAGCAGTTTGAGGCCGGGTGGGGACACTGAAGCTTTCTTT
>many|TRBJ2-2|TRBV7-2|NA
CASRLTNTGELFF
TGTGCCAGCAGACTAACGAACACCGGGGAGCTGTTTTTT
>many|TRBJ2-7|TRBV12-3/TRBV12-4|NA
CASSLQGPSYEQYF
TGTGCCAGCAGCCTTCAGGGGCCGTCCTACGAGCAGTACTTC
>NA|TRBJ2-7|TRBV7-2|NA
CASSLCGPIYEQYF
TGTGCCAGCAGCTTATGTGGGCCCATCTACGAGCAGTACTTC
>many|TRBJ1-4|TRBV20-1|TRBD1
CSAFRDSNEKLFF
TGCAGTGCCTTTCGGGACAGTAATGAAAAACTGTTTTTT
>NA|TRBJ2-7|TRBV27|TRBD2
CASSSSGRGYEQYF
TGTGCCAGCAGTTCTAGCGGGAGAGGGTACGAGCAGTACTTC
>NA|TRBJ1-6|TRBV5-1|TRBD1
CVSSLDRGNSPLHF
TGCGTCAGCAGCTTGGACAGGGGGAATTCACCCCTCCACTTT
>medium-sized|TRBJ2-5|TRBV11-2|TRBD2
CASSLDSGGLPGYF
TGTGCCAGCAGCTTGGATAGCGGGGGCCTCCCCGGGTACTTC
>NA|TRBJ2-7|TRBV20-1|TRBD1
CSARDQTGDHEQYF
TGCAGTGCTAGAGATCAAACAGGGGACCACGAGCAGTACTTC
>many|TRBJ1-2|TRBV15|TRBD1
CATRLTGVHGYTF
TGTGCCACCAGACTTACAGGGGTCCATGGCTACACCTTC
>once|TRBJ2-7|TRBV3-1|NA
CASSQGLAGTSYEQYF
TGTGCCAGCAGCCAAGGACTTGCTGGTACCTCCTACGAGCAGTACTTC
>medium-sized|TRBJ1-4|TRBV4-2|NA
CASSQERAGGEKLFF
TGTGCCAGCAGCCAAGAGCGGGCCGGTGGTGAAAAACTGTTTTTT
>many|TRBJ2-1|TRBV5-5|NA
CASSLWTDNEQFF
TGTGCCAGCAGCCTCTGGACAGATAATGAGCAGTTCTTC
>many|TRBJ2-1|TRBV4-3|TRBD2
CASSQVRASGTSWNEQFF
TGCGCCAGCAGCCAAGTGCGAGCTAGCGGGACTTCTTGGAATGAGCAGTTCTTC
>few|TRBJ1-5|TRBV19|NA
CAKTTYNSNQPQHF
TGTGCCAAAACAACCTATAATAGCAATCAGCCCCAGCATTTT
>NA|TRBJ2-7|TRBV11-2|NA
CASSSPGRRIYEQYF
TGTGCCAGCAGCTCCCCAGGGAGGAGAATCTACGAGCAGTACTTC
>NA|TRBJ1-6|TRBV6-5|NA
CASSYPLGGDYNSPLHF
TGTGCCAGCAGTTACCCCCTGGGGGGGGATTATAATTCACCCCTCCACTTT
>few|TRBJ1-2|TRBV7-9|NA
CASSSNRAGYTF
TGTGCCAGCAGCTCAAACAGGGCTGGCTACACCTTC
>many|TRBJ2-7|TRBV6-1|NA
CASSQGQYF
TGTGCCAGCAGTCAGGGGCAGTACTTC
>many|TRBJ2-7|TRBV6-1|NA
CASMEIYEQYF
TGTGCCAGCATGGAAATTTACGAGCAGTACTTC
>once|TRBJ1-5|TRBV20-1|NA
CSARDSQVWPQHF
TGCAGTGCTAGAGACAGCCAAGTCTGGCCCCAGCATTTT
>medium-sized|TRBJ2-2|TRBV12-3/TRBV12-4|NA
CASSLQNTGELFF
TGTGCCAGCAGCCTCCAGAACACCGGGGAGCTGTTTTTT
>many|TRBJ2-6|TRBV14|NA
CASSQSGSGANVLTF
TGTGCCAGCAGCCAATCAGGTTCTGGGGCCAACGTCCTGACTTTC
>NA|TRBJ2-6|TRBV18|NA
CASSPRQGFAGANVLTF
TGTGCCAGCTCACCCCGGCAGGGTTTCGCTGGGGCCAACGTCCTGACTTTC
>NA|TRBJ2-2|TRBV3-1|NA
CASSQNPGELFF
TGTGCCAGCAGCCAAAATCCCGGGGAGCTGTTTTTT
>NA|TRBJ1-2|TRBV7-2|TRBD1
CASSLQQGKYGYTF
TGTGCCAGCAGCTTACAACAGGGGAAATATGGCTACACCTTC
>few|TRBJ2-1|TRBV12-3/TRBV12-4|TRBD1
CASGNQGQSHNEHFF
TGTGCCAGCGGTAATCAGGGACAGAGCCACAATGAGCATTTCTTC
>NA|TRBJ1-1|TRBV6-1|NA
CASRQGGFTEAFF
TGTGCCAGCAGACAAGGGGGTTTCACTGAAGCTTTCTTT
>few|TRBJ1-5|TRBV6-2/TRBV6-3|NA
CASCSVPTGSSNQPNHF
TGTGCCAGCTGTTCTGTACCTACAGGGTCGAGCAATCAGCCCAACCATTTT